This T cell receptor (beta chain) emerged from a study of T cell changes during pregnancy in multiple sclerosis (dated by TCRdb to about 2019). Background for the entire study: In women with multiple sclerosis, the researchers looked at how the T cell repertoire shifted as pregnancy progressed.

CDR1 and CDR2 are read off the germline V gene (reference sequence) as LNHDA and SQIVND. The CDR3 spans 16 residues, from the cysteine through the phenylalanine. Only CDR3 DNA remains: 48 bases, in frame from the first base. The V and J ends are trimmed by 2 bases and 2 bases, leaving 13 bases between them. This clone was counted once. The clone's antigen remains unknown. The sample holds no much larger clone one base away, and base qualities are not on file. The library was built by means of the immunoSEQ multiplex PCR assay. TCRdb retrieved this table from immuneACCESS and kept in-frame rearrangements only. Not all clones are present; in checked studies, unresolved V genes account for under half, and no reason is known for the remainder. In this sample the table shows around 71,000 clones, roughly nine tenths of which occur a single time. The top ten hold over 1% of the sample.

This clonotype was obtained from a female donor with multiple sclerosis, enrolled in a pregnancy study. The rearrangement combines TRBV19 with TRBJ1-5; D gene: possibly TRBD1, on 5 matching bases. The sequences come from peripheral blood, collected in the third trimester of pregnancy. The CDR3 here reads CASSIFGQGGNQPQHF. Here is the DNA: TGTGCCAGTAGTATATTTGGGCAGGGTGGCAATCAGCCCCAGCATTTT.